This section outlines one T cell receptor beta chain sequence together with its context. Produced via immunoSEQ multiplex PCR; TCRdb's table is partial and in-frame only. Counted here are around 250,000 clones, 85% occurring once; the ten biggest clones make up 9.1%. These data originate in a study of blood T cell repertoires in COVID-19. This CDR3 region has 15 residues. Germline CDR1 SGDLS, CDR2 YYNGEE. Trimming took off 2 bases at V and 8 bases at J, with 17 bases between the two ends. The J gene is TRBJ2-1, the V gene TRBV9, with D perhaps matching TRBD1 (6 bases). Sequencing was performed on PBMCs or T cells enriched from blood (not recorded which). The source of this sequence is a woman in her forties or fifties with acute COVID-19. CDR3 loop: CASSVTGLKGDEQFF. CDR3 bases: TGTGCCAGCAGCGTGACAGGCCTGAAGGGGGATGAGCAGTTCTTC. Full variable domain (rest looked up from reference TRBV9 and TRBJ2-1): DSGVTQTPKHLITATGQRVTLRCSPRSGDLSVYWYQQSLDQGLQFLIQYYNGEERAKGNILERFSAQQFPDLHSELNLSSLELGDSALYFCASSVTGLKGDEQFFGPGTRLTVL.